This T cell receptor beta chain is drawn from a study of shared clonotypes between healthy human individuals. Study-wide background: Donor composition was a couple of women and three men, aged 18 to 49. Study outcomes and limitations: Clonotype sharing levels among donors were expected to vary with sequencing depth.

Samples underwent the assay at deep level. Profiling relied on immunoSEQ multiplex PCR, and the TCRdb table lists in-frame clones only, not all of them. The table shows around 940,000 clones, with approximately 80% occurring only once. With regard to this clone: Its target is not known.

Trimming stripped 1 base from V and 7 bases from J, with 11 bases between. The CDR3 consists of 13 residues. Per the germline V gene, CDR1 is LGHNA and CDR2 is YSLEER. Division of CD4+ cells produced a CD45RA+ naive subset and a CD45RA-negative memory subset. Material: memory CD4+ T cells sorted from blood. The subset was: CD45RA-negative fraction. The V call is TRBV4-3, the J call TRBJ2-7; D is uncertain. The TCR was taken from a man younger than 30 in good health. CDR3 residues: CASSQGIGWEQYF. In nucleotides, the CDR3 is TGCGCCAGCAGCCAAGGGATTGGGTGGGAGCAGTACTTC.